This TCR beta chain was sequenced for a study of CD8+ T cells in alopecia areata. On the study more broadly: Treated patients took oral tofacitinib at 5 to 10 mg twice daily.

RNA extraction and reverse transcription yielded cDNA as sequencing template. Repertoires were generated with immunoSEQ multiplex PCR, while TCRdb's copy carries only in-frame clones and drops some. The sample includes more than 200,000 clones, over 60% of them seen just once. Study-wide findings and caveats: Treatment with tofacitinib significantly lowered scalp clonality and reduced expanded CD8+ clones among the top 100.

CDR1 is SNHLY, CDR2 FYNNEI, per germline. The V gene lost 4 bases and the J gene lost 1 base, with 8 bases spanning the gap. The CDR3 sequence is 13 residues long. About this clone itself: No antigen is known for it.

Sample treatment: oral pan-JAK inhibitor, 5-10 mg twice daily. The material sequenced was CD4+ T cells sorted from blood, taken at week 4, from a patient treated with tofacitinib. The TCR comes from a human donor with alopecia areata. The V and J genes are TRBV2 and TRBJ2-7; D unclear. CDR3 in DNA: TGTGCCAGCAGTGTCAGCCGATCCTACGAGCAGTACTTC. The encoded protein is CASSVSRSYEQYF.